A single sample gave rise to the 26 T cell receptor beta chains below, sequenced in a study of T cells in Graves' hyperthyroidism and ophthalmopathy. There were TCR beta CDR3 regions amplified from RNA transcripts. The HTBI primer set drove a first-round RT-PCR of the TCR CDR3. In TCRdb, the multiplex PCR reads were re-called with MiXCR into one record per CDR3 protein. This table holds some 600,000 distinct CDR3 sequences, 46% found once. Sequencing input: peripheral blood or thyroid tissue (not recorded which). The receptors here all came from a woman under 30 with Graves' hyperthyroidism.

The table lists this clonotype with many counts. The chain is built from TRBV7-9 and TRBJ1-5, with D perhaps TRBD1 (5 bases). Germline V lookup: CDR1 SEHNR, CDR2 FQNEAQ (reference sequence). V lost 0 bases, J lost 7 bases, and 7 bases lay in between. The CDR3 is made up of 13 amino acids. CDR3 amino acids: CASSLATEQPQHF. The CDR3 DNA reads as TGTGCCAGCAGCTTAGCGACAGAGCAGCCCCAGCATTTT.

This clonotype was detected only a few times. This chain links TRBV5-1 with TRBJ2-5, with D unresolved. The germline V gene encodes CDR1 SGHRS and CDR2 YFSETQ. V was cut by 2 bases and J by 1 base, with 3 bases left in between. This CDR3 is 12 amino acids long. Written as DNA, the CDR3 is TGCGCCAGCAGCTTCCTCCAAGAGACCCAGTACTTC. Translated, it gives CASSFLQETQYF.

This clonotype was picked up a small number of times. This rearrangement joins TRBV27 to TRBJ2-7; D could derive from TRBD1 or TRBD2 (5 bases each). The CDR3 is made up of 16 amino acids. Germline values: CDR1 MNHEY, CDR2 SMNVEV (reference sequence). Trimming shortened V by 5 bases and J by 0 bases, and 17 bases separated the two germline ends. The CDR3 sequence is CASSRLHGTRSYEQYF. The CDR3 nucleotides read TGTGCCAGCAGTCGGCTCCACGGGACGCGCTCCTACGAGCAGTACTTC.

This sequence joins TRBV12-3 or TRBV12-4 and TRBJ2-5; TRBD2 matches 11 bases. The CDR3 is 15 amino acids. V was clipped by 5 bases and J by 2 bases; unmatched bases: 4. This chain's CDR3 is CASSARLAGQETQYF. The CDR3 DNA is TGTGCCAGCAGTGCCAGACTAGCGGGACAAGAGACCCAGTACTTC.

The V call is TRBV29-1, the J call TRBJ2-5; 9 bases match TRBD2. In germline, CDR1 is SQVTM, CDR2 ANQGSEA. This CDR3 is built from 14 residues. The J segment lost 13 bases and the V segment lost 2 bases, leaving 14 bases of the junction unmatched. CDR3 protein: CSVESWREGETWYF. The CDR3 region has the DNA TGCAGCGTTGAATCGTGGCGGGAGGGAGAGACCTGGTACTTC.

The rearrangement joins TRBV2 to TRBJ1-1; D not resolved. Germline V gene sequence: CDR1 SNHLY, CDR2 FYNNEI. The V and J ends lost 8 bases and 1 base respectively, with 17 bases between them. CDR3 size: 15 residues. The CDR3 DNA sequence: TGTGCCAGCCATCAGCCCATTTTTCAGAACACTGAAGCTTTCTTT. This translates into CASHQPIFQNTEAFF. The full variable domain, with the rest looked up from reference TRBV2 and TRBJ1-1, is EPEVTQTPSHQVTQMGQEVILRCVPISNHLYFYWYRQILGQKVEFLVSFYNNEISEKSEIFDDQFSVERPDGSNFTLKIRSTKLEDSAMYFCASHQPIFQNTEAFFGQGTRLTVV.

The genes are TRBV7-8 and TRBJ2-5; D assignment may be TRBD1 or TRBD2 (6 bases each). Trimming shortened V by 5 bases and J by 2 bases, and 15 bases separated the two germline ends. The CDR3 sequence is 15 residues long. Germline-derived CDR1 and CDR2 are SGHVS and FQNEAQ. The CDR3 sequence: CASSPGAGPQETQYF. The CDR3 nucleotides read TGTGCCAGCAGCCCAGGGGCGGGGCCACAAGAGACCCAGTACTTC.

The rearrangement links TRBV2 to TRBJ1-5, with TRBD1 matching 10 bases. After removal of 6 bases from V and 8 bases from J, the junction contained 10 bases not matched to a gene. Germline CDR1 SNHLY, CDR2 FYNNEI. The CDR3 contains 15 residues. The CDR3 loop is CASSPDRGRVEPQHF. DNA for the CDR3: TGTGCCAGCAGCCCGGACAGGGGGAGGGTGGAGCCCCAGCATTTT.

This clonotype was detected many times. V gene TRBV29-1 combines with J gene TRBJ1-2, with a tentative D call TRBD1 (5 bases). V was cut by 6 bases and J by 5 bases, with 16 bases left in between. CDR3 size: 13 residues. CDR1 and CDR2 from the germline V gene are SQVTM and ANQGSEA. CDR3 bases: TGCAGCGTCGGCGGGGGGGTAGGGTATGGCTACACCTTC. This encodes CSVGGGVGYGYTF.

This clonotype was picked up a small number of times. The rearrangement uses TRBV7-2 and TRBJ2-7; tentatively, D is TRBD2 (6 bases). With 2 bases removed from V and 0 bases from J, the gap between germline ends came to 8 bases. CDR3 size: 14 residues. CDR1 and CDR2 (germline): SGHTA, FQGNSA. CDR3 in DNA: TGTGCCAGCAGCTTACGCGGGAACTCCTACGAGCAGTACTTC. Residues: CASSLRGNSYEQYF.

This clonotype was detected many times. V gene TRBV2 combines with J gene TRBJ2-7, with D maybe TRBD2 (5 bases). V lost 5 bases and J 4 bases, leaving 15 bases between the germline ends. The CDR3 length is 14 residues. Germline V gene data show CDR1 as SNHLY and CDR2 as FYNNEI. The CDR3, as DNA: TGTGCCAGCAGTCACGGGTGGGGAGCATACGAGCAGTACTTC. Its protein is CASSHGWGAYEQYF.

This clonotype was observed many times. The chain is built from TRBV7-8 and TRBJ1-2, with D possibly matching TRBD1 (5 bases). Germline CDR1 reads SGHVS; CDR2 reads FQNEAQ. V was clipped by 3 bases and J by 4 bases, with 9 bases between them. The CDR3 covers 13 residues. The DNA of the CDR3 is TGTGCCAGCAGCTTTTCGGGGCGCTATGGCTACACCTTC. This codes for CASSFSGRYGYTF.

The CDR3 DNA is TGCAGTGCTAGAGTTTACAGGGACACTGAAGCTTTCTTT. Its protein product is CSARVYRDTEAFF. The V and J genes are TRBV20-1 and TRBJ1-1; perhaps TRBD1 as D (6 bases). Germline V CDR1 and CDR2: DFQATT, SNEGSKA (reference sequence). V was cut by 1 base and J by 3 bases, with 9 bases left in between. The CDR3 runs 13 residues.

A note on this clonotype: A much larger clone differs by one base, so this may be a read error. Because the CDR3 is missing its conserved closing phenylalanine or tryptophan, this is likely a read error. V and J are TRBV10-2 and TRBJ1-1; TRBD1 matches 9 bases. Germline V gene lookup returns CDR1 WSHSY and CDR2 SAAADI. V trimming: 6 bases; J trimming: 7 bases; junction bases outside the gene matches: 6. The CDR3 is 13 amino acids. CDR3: CASSEQGAIEAFL. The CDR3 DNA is TGCGCCAGCAGCGAACAGGGGGCAATTGAAGCTTTCCTT.

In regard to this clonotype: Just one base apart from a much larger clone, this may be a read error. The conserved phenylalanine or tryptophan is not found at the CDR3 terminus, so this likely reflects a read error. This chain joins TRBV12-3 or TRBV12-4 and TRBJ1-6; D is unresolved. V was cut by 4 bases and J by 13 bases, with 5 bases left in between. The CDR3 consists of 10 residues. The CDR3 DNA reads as TGTGCCAGCAGTTATCGTCCCCTCCACCTT. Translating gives CASSYRPLHL.

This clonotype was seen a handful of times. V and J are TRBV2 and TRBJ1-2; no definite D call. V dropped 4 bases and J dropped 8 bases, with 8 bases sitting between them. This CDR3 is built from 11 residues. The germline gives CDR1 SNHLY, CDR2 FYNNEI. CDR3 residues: CASSAGPGYTF. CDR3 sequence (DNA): TGTGCCAGCAGTGCTGGCCCCGGCTACACCTTC.

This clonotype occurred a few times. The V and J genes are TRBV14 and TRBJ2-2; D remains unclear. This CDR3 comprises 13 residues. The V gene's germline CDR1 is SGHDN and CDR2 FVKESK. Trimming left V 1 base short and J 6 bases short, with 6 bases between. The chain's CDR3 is CASSQVSAGELFF. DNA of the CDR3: TGTGCCAGCAGCCAAGTATCCGCCGGGGAGCTGTTTTTT.

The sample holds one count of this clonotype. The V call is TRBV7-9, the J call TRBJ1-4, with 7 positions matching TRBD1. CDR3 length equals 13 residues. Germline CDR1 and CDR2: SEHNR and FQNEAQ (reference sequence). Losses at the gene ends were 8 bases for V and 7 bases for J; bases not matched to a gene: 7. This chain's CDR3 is CASFRDSTEKLFF. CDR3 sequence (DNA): TGTGCCAGCTTCAGGGACAGCACTGAAAAACTGTTTTTT.

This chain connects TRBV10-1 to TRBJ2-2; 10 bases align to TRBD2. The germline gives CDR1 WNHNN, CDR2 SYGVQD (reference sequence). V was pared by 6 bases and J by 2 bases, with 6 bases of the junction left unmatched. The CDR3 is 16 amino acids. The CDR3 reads CASSDLAGANTGELFF. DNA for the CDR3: TGCGCCAGCAGCGATCTAGCGGGGGCTAACACCGGGGAGCTGTTTTTT.

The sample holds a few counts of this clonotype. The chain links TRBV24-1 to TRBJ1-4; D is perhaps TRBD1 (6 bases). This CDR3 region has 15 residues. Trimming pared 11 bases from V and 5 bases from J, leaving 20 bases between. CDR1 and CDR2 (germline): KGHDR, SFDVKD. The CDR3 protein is CASSYAGTSNEKLFF. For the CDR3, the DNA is TGTGCCAGCAGCTATGCCGGGACAAGCAATGAAAAACTGTTTTTT.

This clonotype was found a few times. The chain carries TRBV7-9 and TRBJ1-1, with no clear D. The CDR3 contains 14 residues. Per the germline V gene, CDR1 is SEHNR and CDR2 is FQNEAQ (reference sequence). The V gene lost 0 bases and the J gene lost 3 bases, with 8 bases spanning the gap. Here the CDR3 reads CASSLAPADTEAFF. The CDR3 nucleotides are TGTGCCAGCAGCTTAGCCCCGGCCGACACTGAAGCTTTCTTT.

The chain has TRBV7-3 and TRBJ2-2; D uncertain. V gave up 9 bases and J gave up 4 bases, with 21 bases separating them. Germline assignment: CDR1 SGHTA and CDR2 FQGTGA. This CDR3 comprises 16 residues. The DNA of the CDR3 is TGTGCCAGTAGCCACCGACCGGTGAGTATCACCGGGGAGCTGTTTTTT. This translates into CASSHRPVSITGELFF.

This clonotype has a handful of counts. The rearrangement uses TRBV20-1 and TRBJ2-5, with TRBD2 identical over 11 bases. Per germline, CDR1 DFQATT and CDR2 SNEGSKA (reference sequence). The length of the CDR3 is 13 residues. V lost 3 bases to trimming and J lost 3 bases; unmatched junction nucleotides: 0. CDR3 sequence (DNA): TGCAGTGCTAGGACTAGCGGGGAAGAGACCCAGTACTTC. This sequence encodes CSARTSGEETQYF.

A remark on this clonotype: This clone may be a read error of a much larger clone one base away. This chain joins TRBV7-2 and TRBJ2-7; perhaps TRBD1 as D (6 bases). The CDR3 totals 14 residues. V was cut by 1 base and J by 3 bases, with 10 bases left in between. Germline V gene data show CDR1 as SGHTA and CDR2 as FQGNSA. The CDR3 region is CASSLGGQIYEQYF. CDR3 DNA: TGTGCCAGCAGCTTAGGGGGACAAATCTACGAGCAGTACTTC.

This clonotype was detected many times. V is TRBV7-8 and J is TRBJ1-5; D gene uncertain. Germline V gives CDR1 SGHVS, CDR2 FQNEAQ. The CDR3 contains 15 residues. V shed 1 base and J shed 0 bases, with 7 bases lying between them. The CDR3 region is CASSLVRTSNQPQHF. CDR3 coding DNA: TGTGCCAGCAGCTTAGTCAGAACTAGCAATCAGCCCCAGCATTTT.

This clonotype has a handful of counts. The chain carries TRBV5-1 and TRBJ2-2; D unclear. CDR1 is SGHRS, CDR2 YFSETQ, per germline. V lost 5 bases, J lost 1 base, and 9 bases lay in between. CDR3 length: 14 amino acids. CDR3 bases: TGCGCCAGCAGTGTGGCCGAGAACACCGGGGAGCTGTTTTTT. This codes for CASSVAENTGELFF.